These 27 T cell receptor beta chains originate from one sample sequenced in a study of T cell changes during pregnancy in multiple sclerosis (dated by TCRdb to between 2017 and 2020). The protocol used for the library was the immunoSEQ multiplex PCR assay. Sourced from immuneACCESS, this table was stored by TCRdb with only in-frame sequences that have V and J called. A share of the clones is absent; for the studies checked, an unresolved V gene accounts for under half, and the remainder has no known explanation. In this sample the table shows under 80,000 clones, approximately 94% of which occur a single time. The top ten clones comprise 0.58% of the sample. The source was peripheral blood, collected in the third trimester of pregnancy. The receptors here all came from a female donor with multiple sclerosis, enrolled in a pregnancy study.

This chain links TRBV30 with TRBJ1-4; no firm D call. The CDR3 contains 13 residues. V shed 0 bases and J shed 8 bases, with 10 bases lying between them. From germline, CDR1 is GTSNPN and CDR2 SVGIG (reference sequence). CDR3 nucleotide sequence: TGTGCCTGGAGTGTATCCTGGAGGGAAAAACTGTTTTTT. Residues: CAWSVSWREKLFF.

V gene TRBV7-2 combines with J gene TRBJ1-1, with a tentative D call TRBD1 (6 bases). This CDR3 region has 19 residues. Between the trimmed V and J ends, which lost 5 bases and 4 bases, there was a span of 29 bases. Germline V CDR1 and CDR2: SGHTA, FQGNSA. The DNA of the CDR3 is TGTGCCAGCAGCCAACTTCGGGGGGGGCGCCGGGTATGGGGCACTGAAGCTTTCTTT. This translates into CASSQLRGGRRVWGTEAFF.

The rearrangement joins TRBV18 to TRBJ1-1, with 7 bases fitting TRBD1. The V and J ends lost 3 bases and 1 base, in that order; junction bases with no gene match: 2. The CDR3 totals 14 residues. Germline V gene lookup returns CDR1 KGHSH and CDR2 LQKENI. This CDR3 reads CASSPRTGNTEAFF. CDR3 DNA sequence: TGTGCCAGCTCACCGCGGACAGGGAACACTGAAGCTTTCTTT. The full variable domain, in which reference TRBV18 and TRBJ1-1 provide the parts outside the CDR3, is NAGVMQNPRHLVRRRGQEARLRCSPMKGHSHVYWYRQLPEEGLKFMVYLQKENIIDESGMPKERFSAEFPKEGPSILRIQQVVRGDSAAYFCASSPRTGNTEAFFGQGTRLTVV.

The rearrangement uses TRBV7-9 and TRBJ1-4, with TRBD1 matching 10 bases. The CDR3 consists of 16 residues. Germline-derived CDR1 and CDR2 are SEHNR and FQNEAQ (reference sequence). Losses at the gene ends were 2 bases for V and 6 bases for J; bases not matched to a gene: 6. The chain's CDR3 is CASSLMGTGVHEKLFF. CDR3 nucleotide sequence: TGTGCCAGCAGCTTAATGGGGACAGGGGTTCATGAAAAACTGTTTTTT.

V gene TRBV6-5 combines with J gene TRBJ1-3; possible D gene TRBD1, 6 bases. V dropped 9 bases and J dropped 2 bases, with 17 bases sitting between them. This CDR3 has 15 amino acids. CDR1 and CDR2 from the germline V gene are MNHEY and SVGAGI. The CDR3 loop reads CASSREAGAGNTIYF. DNA of the CDR3: TGTGCCAGTAGCCGGGAGGCAGGGGCTGGAAACACCATATATTTT.

V usage is TRBV6-1 and J usage is TRBJ1-2, with D possibly matching TRBD1 (5 bases). The ends were cut back, 6 bases at V and 3 bases at J, with 11 bases in the middle. The germline gives CDR1 MNHNS, CDR2 SASEGT. The CDR3 spans 13 residues. The CDR3 coding sequence is TGTGCCAGCAGCTTCCAGGGATACTATGGCTACACCTTC. This gives the protein CASSFQGYYGYTF.

This chain links TRBV6-6 with TRBJ2-2, with TRBD2 matching over 7 bases. V lost 5 bases to trimming and J lost 2 bases; unmatched junction nucleotides: 2. CDR1 is MNHNY, CDR2 SVGAGI, per germline (reference sequence). The CDR3 loop spans 14 amino acids. CDR3 nucleotides: TGTGCCAGCAGTGGGACTACCAACACCGGGGAGCTGTTTTTT. The encoded protein is CASSGTTNTGELFF.

This clone was picked up one time. This chain uses TRBV5-6 with TRBJ1-2; 9 nucleotides match TRBD1. V was clipped by 0 bases and J by 2 bases; unmatched bases: 2. Germline assignment: CDR1 SGHDT and CDR2 YYEEEE. This CDR3 contains 15 residues. CDR3 sequence reads: CASSLAGTGNYGYTF. As DNA, the CDR3 is TGTGCCAGCAGCTTGGCTGGGACAGGGAACTATGGCTACACCTTC.

This chain connects TRBV9 to TRBJ2-3; 14 bases align to TRBD2. The CDR3 is 17 amino acids. Germline V gene sequence: CDR1 SGDLS, CDR2 YYNGEE. V lost 0 bases, J lost 6 bases, and 6 bases stayed unmatched. CDR3 loop: CASSVGRTSGGMDTQYF. In DNA, the CDR3 is TGTGCCAGCAGCGTAGGAAGGACTAGCGGGGGGATGGATACGCAGTATTTT.

This clone was detected once. The rearrangement joins TRBV13 to TRBJ2-2; perhaps TRBD2 as D (7 bases). The germline V gene has CDR1 PRHDT and CDR2 FYEKMQ (reference sequence). This CDR3 region has 17 residues. Trimming left V 5 bases short and J 3 bases short, with 19 bases between. The CDR3 here is CASSPREGGQDTGELFF. CDR3 in DNA: TGTGCCAGCAGCCCTCGTGAGGGGGGGCAGGACACCGGGGAGCTGTTTTTT.

The chain joins TRBV12-5 to TRBJ1-5; D unresolved. Germline-derived CDR1 and CDR2 are LGHNT and FRNRAP. The V gene lost 0 bases and the J gene lost 6 bases, with 15 bases spanning the gap. This CDR3 comprises 16 residues. CDR3 in amino acids: CASGLVQIMGSQPQHF. For the CDR3, the DNA is TGTGCTAGTGGTTTGGTACAAATAATGGGGAGTCAGCCCCAGCATTTT.

This chain uses TRBV7-2 with TRBJ2-2, with 10 bases matching TRBD2. The trim removed 6 bases at V and 5 bases at J, leaving 3 bases unmatched. Germline CDR1 reads SGHTA; CDR2 reads FQGNSA. The CDR3 has 14 residues. Here the CDR3 reads CASSRTSGTGELFF. In nucleotides, the CDR3 is TGTGCCAGCAGTCGGACTAGCGGTACCGGGGAGCTGTTTTTT.

This clone has just one count. The chain recombines TRBV7-3 with TRBJ2-1, with D hard to call. The V and J ends lost 5 bases and 6 bases respectively, with 20 bases between them. This CDR3 region has 16 residues. Germline V gene data show CDR1 as SGHTA and CDR2 as FQGTGA. The CDR3 nucleotides read TGTGCCAGCAGCCCCACGCCCCTTCGGGTCGGCAATGAGCAGTTCTTC. Residues: CASSPTPLRVGNEQFF. Together with reference TRBV7-3 and TRBJ2-1, the CDR3 gives the full variable domain: GAGVSQTPSNKVTEKGKYVELRCDPISGHTALYWYRQSLGQGPEFLIYFQGTGAADDSGLPNDRFFAVRPEGSVSTLKIQRTERGDSAVYLCASSPTPLRVGNEQFFGPGTRLTVL.

This sequence joins TRBV5-6 and TRBJ2-7, with a tentative D call TRBD2 (6 bases). The CDR3 is 15 residues long. In germline, CDR1 is SGHDT, CDR2 YYEEEE. The V and J ends lost 5 bases and 3 bases respectively, with 18 bases between them. The CDR3 nucleotides are TGTGCCAGCAGGAACGCGGGACTCAAAAACTACGAGCAGTACTTC. Protein: CASRNAGLKNYEQYF.

The chain has TRBV7-3 and TRBJ1-1; TRBD1 aligns across 8 bases. Germline CDR1 SGHTA, CDR2 FQGTGA. V was pared by 2 bases and J by 7 bases, with 6 bases of the junction left unmatched. This CDR3 is 14 amino acids long. The CDR3 sequence is CASSLWQGADEAFF. For the CDR3, the DNA is TGTGCCAGCAGCTTATGGCAGGGGGCTGATGAAGCTTTCTTT.

The chain is built from TRBV7-2 and TRBJ1-6, with D possibly being TRBD1 (5 bases). Germline V CDR1 and CDR2: SGHTA, FQGNSA. Trimming shortened V by 3 bases and J by 7 bases, and 13 bases separated the two germline ends. This CDR3 contains 15 residues. The CDR3 region is CASSFLGGGNSPLHF. CDR3 coding DNA: TGTGCCAGCAGCTTCCTCGGGGGTGGCAATTCACCCCTCCACTTT. Full variable domain (outside the CDR3, taken from reference TRBV7-2 and TRBJ1-6): GAGVSQSPSNKVTEKGKDVELRCDPISGHTALYWYRQSLGQGLEFLIYFQGNSAPDKSGLPSDRFSAERTGGSVSTLTIQRTQQEDSAVYLCASSFLGGGNSPLHFGNGTRLTVT.

This clone came up a few times. This chain connects TRBV18 to TRBJ2-2, with D uncertain. Germline V CDR1 and CDR2: KGHSH, LQKENI. This CDR3 spans 13 amino acids. V was pared by 3 bases and J by 7 bases, with 9 bases between. DNA for the CDR3: TGTGCCAGCTCACCCCTCCCGGGCGGGGAGCTGTTTTTT. Amino acids: CASSPLPGGELFF.

The chain is built from TRBV5-6 and TRBJ1-2; D gene ambiguous. The V gene lost 1 base and the J gene lost 5 bases, with 12 bases spanning the gap. The CDR3 consists of 14 residues. The germline CDR1 and CDR2 sequences are SGHDT and YYEEEE. The CDR3 loop reads CASSLRPRDYGYTF. CDR3 nucleotide sequence: TGTGCCAGCAGCTTGCGCCCGAGGGATTATGGCTACACCTTC.

V and J are TRBV7-2 and TRBJ2-7; 8 bases map to TRBD2. J gave up 0 bases and V 0 bases, and 13 bases lay outside the gene matches. The CDR3 contains 19 residues. Looked up from germline, CDR1 is SGHTA and CDR2 is FQGNSA. The CDR3 loop reads CASSLARAGGHGSSYEQYF. CDR3 DNA: TGTGCCAGCAGCTTAGCGCGGGCGGGGGGCCATGGGAGCTCCTACGAGCAGTACTTC.

The table lists this clone with a count of one. The rearrangement joins TRBV9 to TRBJ2-5; TRBD1 might be the D (6 bases). The J call is uncertain, as TRBJ2-7 better fits the DNA end. This CDR3 region has 15 residues. CDR1 is SGDLS and CDR2 is YYNGEE in the germline V gene. The chain's CDR3 is CASSVGPDSSYEQYF. The DNA of the CDR3 is TGTGCCAGCAGCGTAGGCCCGGACAGCTCCTACGAGCAGTACTTC.

This clone has a single count. The rearrangement links TRBV6-6 to TRBJ2-5; 10 bases map to TRBD2. After removal of 9 bases from V and 2 bases from J, the junction contained 12 bases not matched to a gene. The CDR3 spans 16 residues. Germline V gene lookup returns CDR1 MNHNY and CDR2 SVGAGI (reference sequence). Here the CDR3 reads CASRPKTSGDQETQYF. DNA for the CDR3: TGTGCCAGTCGCCCGAAAACTAGCGGGGATCAAGAGACCCAGTACTTC.

The chain recombines TRBV5-1 with TRBJ2-2; possible D gene TRBD1, 6 bases. Trimming took off 4 bases at V and 2 bases at J, with 9 bases between the two ends. The CDR3 is made up of 14 amino acids. CDR1 is SGHRS and CDR2 is YFSETQ in the germline V gene. The CDR3 protein is CASSLGQNTGELFF. The CDR3 region has the DNA TGCGCCAGCAGCCTGGGACAAAACACCGGGGAGCTGTTTTTT.

The rearrangement joins TRBV6-4 to TRBJ2-1; 7 bases align to TRBD2. The germline V gene encodes CDR1 MRHNA and CDR2 SNTAGT. This CDR3 has 16 amino acids. The V segment lost 3 bases and the J segment 2 bases; nucleotides outside the gene matches: 7. The CDR3 DNA sequence: TGTGCCAGCAGTGAAACCGGGACTACCCCCTACAATGAGCAGTTCTTC. It codes for CASSETGTTPYNEQFF.

V gene TRBV6-5 combines with J gene TRBJ2-5; D may be TRBD2 (6 bases). The CDR3 is 12 residues long. Per the germline V gene, CDR1 is MNHEY and CDR2 is SVGAGI. Between the trimmed V and J ends, which lost 8 bases and 2 bases, there was a span of 9 bases. CDR3 protein: CASGGLQETQYF. The CDR3 DNA is TGTGCCAGCGGAGGGCTACAAGAGACCCAGTACTTC.

The chain carries TRBV9 and TRBJ2-3; D is unresolved. Per germline, CDR1 SGDLS and CDR2 YYNGEE. The CDR3 is 13 amino acids. Trimming pared 1 base from V and 8 bases from J, leaving 11 bases between. The CDR3 nucleotides are TGTGCCAGCAGCGTACAAACCCTTAGTACGCAGTATTTT. It encodes CASSVQTLSTQYF.

The chain recombines TRBV7-3 with TRBJ1-6, with D perhaps TRBD1 (6 bases). V lost 4 bases, J lost 7 bases, and 17 bases lay in between. The CDR3 spans 16 residues. Germline V gene sequence: CDR1 SGHTA, CDR2 FQGTGA. The CDR3 loop reads CASSSHQQGLNSPLHF. The CDR3 nucleotides read TGTGCCAGCAGCTCCCACCAACAGGGATTGAATTCACCCCTCCACTTT.

The chain combines TRBV11-2 with TRBJ2-2, with D possibly TRBD1 on 6 matching bases. The germline V gene has CDR1 SGHAT and CDR2 FQNNGV. The CDR3 is 19 amino acids. The V and J ends lost 5 bases and 1 base respectively, with 23 bases between them. The CDR3 protein is CASSPTRFQGWMNTGELFF. The CDR3 region has the DNA TGTGCCAGCAGCCCGACAAGGTTTCAGGGGTGGATGAACACCGGGGAGCTGTTTTTT.